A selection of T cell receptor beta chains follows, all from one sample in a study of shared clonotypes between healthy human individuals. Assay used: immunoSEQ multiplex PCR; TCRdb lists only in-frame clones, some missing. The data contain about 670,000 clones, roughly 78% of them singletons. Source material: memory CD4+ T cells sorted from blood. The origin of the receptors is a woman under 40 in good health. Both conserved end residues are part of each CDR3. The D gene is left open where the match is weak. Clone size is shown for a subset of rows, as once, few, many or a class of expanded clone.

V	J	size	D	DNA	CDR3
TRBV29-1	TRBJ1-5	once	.	TGCAGCGTTGGTAGGGATTACAATCAGCCCCAGCATTTT	CSVGRDYNQPQHF
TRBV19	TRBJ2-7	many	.	TGTGCCAGTAGTATAGACCCCTCGTTGGCCTCCTACGAGCAGTACTTC	CASSIDPSLASYEQYF
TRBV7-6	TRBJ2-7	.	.	TGTGCCAGCAGCTTAGTAGAGAGGACAACCTACGAGCAGTACTTC	CASSLVERTTYEQYF
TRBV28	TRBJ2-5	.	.	TGTGCCAGCCTAGCGTGGGGGAAGGAGACCCAGTACTTC	CASLAWGKETQYF
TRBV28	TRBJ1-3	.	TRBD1	TGTGCCAGCAGGACAGGGACTGGAAACACCATATATTTT	CASRTGTGNTIYF
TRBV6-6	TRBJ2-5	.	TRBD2	TGTGCCAGCAGCAGTGTCGCAGCGGGAGGAACAGAGACCCAGTACTTC	CASSSVAAGGTETQYF
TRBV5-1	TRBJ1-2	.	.	TGCGCCAGCAGCATACAGGTTGACTATGGCTACACCTTC	CASSIQVDYGYTF
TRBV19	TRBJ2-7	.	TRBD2	TGTGCCAGTAGTATTATGACCGGGAGGGGCGAGCAGTACTTC	CASSIMTGRGEQYF
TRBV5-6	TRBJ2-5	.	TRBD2	TGTGCCAGCAGCTTAAGGACTAGCGGGAGTGAAGAGACCCAGTACTTC	CASSLRTSGSEETQYF
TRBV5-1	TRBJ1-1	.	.	TGCGCCAGCAGCGAGTTGGCGCCAAGGGACACTGAAGCTTTCTTT	CASSELAPRDTEAFF
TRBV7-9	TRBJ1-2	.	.	TGTGCCAGCACCCGGGGAGGGACCCTCAAGGGGGAAGGCTACACCTTC	CASTRGGTLKGEGYTF
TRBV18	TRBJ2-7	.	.	TGTGCCAGCTCAGTAGGACTCGCTTATCGTGAGCAGTACTTC	CASSVGLAYREQYF
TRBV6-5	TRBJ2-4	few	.	TGTGCCAGCAGTTCCCCGGCCACCCAAAACATTCAGTACTTC	CASSSPATQNIQYF
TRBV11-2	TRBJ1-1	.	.	TGTGCCAGCAGCTTAGAAACAGGGATGAACACTGAAGCTTTCTTT	CASSLETGMNTEAFF
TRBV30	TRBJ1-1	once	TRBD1	TGTGCCTGGAGTTTAGCCGGGACAGCCGCCACTGAAGCTTTCTTT	CAWSLAGTAATEAFF
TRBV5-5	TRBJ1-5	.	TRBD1	TGTGCCAGCAGCTTGGAAAGAGACAGGGTCGGTCAGCCCCAGCATTTT	CASSLERDRVGQPQHF
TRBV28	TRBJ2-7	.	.	TGTGCCAGCAGTTCCGCCGGCGGGGCGGCAATAGTGGGCGAGCAGTACTTC	CASSSAGGAAIVGEQYF
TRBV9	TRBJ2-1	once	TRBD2	TGTGCCAGCAGCGTAGAGGGCGGTCGGGGGGGTGAGCAGTTCTTC	CASSVEGGRGGEQFF
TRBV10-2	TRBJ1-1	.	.	TGCGCCAGCAGTCTCGCGGGCCCGAACACTGAAGCTTTCTTT	CASSLAGPNTEAFF
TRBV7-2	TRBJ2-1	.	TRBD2	TGTGCCAGCAGCTTAGACGTACTAGCGGAGCACAATGAGCAGTTCTTC	CASSLDVLAEHNEQFF
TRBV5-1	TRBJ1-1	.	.	TGCGCCAGCAGCTGGCTGGGCAGGGAGACTGAAGCTTTCTTT	CASSWLGRETEAFF
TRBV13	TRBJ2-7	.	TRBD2	TGTGCCAGCAGCTTTTGGCGGGGGGAGAACTACGAGCAGTACTTC	CASSFWRGENYEQYF
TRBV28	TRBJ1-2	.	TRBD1	TGTGCCAGCAGGGCCGGACAGGGGAACTATGGCTACACCTTC	CASRAGQGNYGYTF